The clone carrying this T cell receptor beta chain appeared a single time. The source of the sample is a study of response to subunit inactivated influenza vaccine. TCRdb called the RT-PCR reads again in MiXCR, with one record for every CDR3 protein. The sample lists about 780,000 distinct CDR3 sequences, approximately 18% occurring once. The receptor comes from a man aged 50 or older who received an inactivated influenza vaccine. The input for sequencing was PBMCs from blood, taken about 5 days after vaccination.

The CDR3 loop is CASRYPSGNEQFF. In DNA form, the CDR3 reads TGTGCCAGCAGGTATCCTAGCGGCAATGAGCAGTTCTTC. V is TRBV27 and J is TRBJ2-1; 7 nucleotides agree with TRBD2. The CDR3 sequence is 13 residues long. Per the germline V gene, CDR1 is MNHEY and CDR2 is SMNVEV (reference sequence). The trim removed 6 bases at V and 6 bases at J, leaving 5 bases unmatched.